This T cell receptor beta chain was identified during a study of blood T cells in healthy people across ages. At the level of the study: Roughly one uniquely barcoded beta molecule per two T cells was captured. Findings of the study overall: A roughly linear age-dependent decrease characterized TCR beta diversity per million T cells.

Primed by a sample-barcoded 5' primer and a J-beta primer mix, a second PCR proceeded for 7 to 11 cycles. Any given sample supplied a minimum of 3 million CDR3-containing paired-end reads. TCRdb processed the 5' RACE reads anew with MiXCR; each CDR3 protein has one entry. Of around 940,000 distinct CDR3 sequences in the sample, approximately 50% were seen once. Notes on this clonotype: Its antigen is not known.

The V and J ends lost 7 bases and 9 bases, in that order; junction bases with no gene match: 9. The CDR3 runs to 13 residues. Sequencing was carried out using blood. This receptor was taken from a woman aged 55 to 70 in good health. This chain uses TRBV12-3 or TRBV12-4 with TRBJ2-1; 7 positions agree with TRBD2. The CDR3 DNA sequence: TGTGCCAGCATAAGCTACCCGGGGGGTGAGCAGTTCTTC. It codes for CASISYPGGEQFF.